Following are 25 T cell receptor beta chains from one sample sequenced in a study of cytomegalovirus exposure and HLA in healthy donors. The study ran its PCR with 60 Vbeta and 13 Jbeta primers. The method was immunoSEQ multiplex PCR; TCRdb's version includes in-frame clones alone and lacks a portion of them. The table lists 150,000 to 200,000 clones, 75% to 80% of them singletons, with under 7% in the top ten. The source material was PBMCs. The receptors were sampled from a woman aged 30 to 39 in good health and CMV-seropositive.

V usage is TRBV6-6 and J usage is TRBJ2-1, with D possibly being TRBD1 (5 bases). Germline CDR1 and CDR2: MNHNY and SVGAGI (reference sequence). The CDR3 spans 16 residues. Trimming pared 0 bases from V and 8 bases from J, leaving 17 bases between. CDR3 sequence: CASSYSDTGVKDEQFF. CDR3 coding DNA: TGTGCCAGCAGTTACTCGGATACAGGAGTTAAGGATGAGCAGTTCTTC.

V is TRBV11-2 and J is TRBJ2-1; 13 positions agree with TRBD2. Germline V lookup: CDR1 SGHAT, CDR2 FQNNGV. There are 16 residues in the CDR3. With 5 bases clipped from V and 4 bases from J, the junction kept 5 bases outside the gene matches. CDR3 loop: CASSPPGLAGYNEQFF. Written as DNA, the CDR3 is TGTGCCAGCAGCCCGCCGGGACTAGCGGGATACAATGAGCAGTTCTTC. Based on the CDR3 plus reference TRBV11-2 and TRBJ2-1, the full variable domain is EAGVAQSPRYKIIEKRQSVAFWCNPISGHATLYWYQQILGQGPKLLIQFQNNGVVDDSQLPKDRFSAERLKGVDSTLKIQPAKLEDSAVYLCASSPPGLAGYNEQFFGPGTRLTVL.

With respect to this clone: Relative to the germline gene, one junction end is altered; a read error may explain this. CDR3: CASSLYGTANRPQHF. DNA of the CDR3: TGTGCCAGCAGTTTGTATGGGACAGCAAATCGGCCCCAGCATTTT. The chain joins TRBV28 to TRBJ1-5, with 7 bases identical to TRBD1. The CDR3 has 15 residues. Germline V gives CDR1 MDHEN, CDR2 SYDVKM.

The chain uses TRBV7-9 and TRBJ1-2; the D is unclear. The CDR3 totals 13 residues. The germline V and J ends were trimmed by 2 bases and 7 bases, with 11 bases remaining between them. Germline CDR1 reads SEHNR; CDR2 reads FQNEAQ (reference sequence). This CDR3 reads CASSLPGSSGYTF. As DNA, the CDR3 is TGTGCCAGCAGCTTACCGGGGTCTTCTGGCTACACCTTC. Full variable domain (remainder filled in from reference TRBV7-9 and TRBJ1-2): DTGVSQNPRHKITKRGQNVTFRCDPISEHNRLYWYRQTLGQGPEFLTYFQNEAQLEKSRLLSDRFSAERPKGSFSTLEIQRTEQGDSAMYLCASSLPGSSGYTFGSGTRLTVV.

The chain carries TRBV18 and TRBJ2-1; D might be TRBD2 (6 bases). Germline V gene lookup returns CDR1 KGHSH and CDR2 LQKENI. This CDR3 is 18 amino acids long. V gave up 3 bases and J gave up 4 bases, with 22 bases separating them. CDR3 in DNA: TGTGCCAGCTCACCTCGAGACGCCATCGCAGCGGGTTACAATGAGCAGTTCTTC. Translating gives CASSPRDAIAAGYNEQFF.

This clone was seen once. This sequence joins TRBV7-9 and TRBJ2-5, with a weak D call TRBD1 (5 bases). Germline values: CDR1 SEHNR, CDR2 FQNEAQ (reference sequence). V was shortened by 1 base and J by 3 bases, with 12 bases between the two germline ends. This CDR3 comprises 15 residues. CDR3 sequence: CASSLGPGPEETQYF. The CDR3 DNA sequence: TGTGCCAGCAGCTTAGGTCCAGGGCCGGAAGAGACCCAGTACTTC.

This rearrangement joins TRBV19 to TRBJ2-1; D is perhaps TRBD1 (5 bases). The germline V and J ends were trimmed by 3 bases and 7 bases, with 10 bases remaining between them. Germline V gene lookup returns CDR1 LNHDA and CDR2 SQIVND (reference sequence). CDR3 size: 13 residues. CDR3 in DNA: TGTGCCAGTAGTATGGGCAGGGCTAATGAGCAGTTCTTC. Translation gives CASSMGRANEQFF.

In its sample, this clone was seen a few times. The CDR3 DNA reads as TGTGCCAGCACTCCCCCCCCCACTACCTACAATGAGCAGTTCTTC. Translated, it gives CASTPPPTTYNEQFF. J is TRBJ2-1 and V is TRBV28; unclear D gene. Germline CDR1 and CDR2: MDHEN and SYDVKM. The CDR3 runs to 15 residues. Trimming removed 7 bases from V and 2 bases from J, with 15 bases in between.

V usage is TRBV19 and J usage is TRBJ2-2; 11 bases match TRBD2. Germline assignment: CDR1 LNHDA and CDR2 SQIVND (reference sequence). V dropped 4 bases and J dropped 4; count of bases not matched to a gene: 8. CDR3 length equals 17 residues. CDR3 in DNA: TGTGCCAGTAGTACGCCTCTAGCGGGAGGCGCCACCGGGGAGCTGTTTTTT. This gives the protein CASSTPLAGGATGELFF.

Here the CDR3 DNA reads TGTGCCAGCAGTCAGACAGGGGAGCGTGGCTACACCTTC. Its translation: CASSQTGERGYTF. This chain joins TRBV6-6 and TRBJ1-2, with TRBD1 matching 8 bases. Germline V gene lookup returns CDR1 MNHNY and CDR2 SVGAGI (reference sequence). There are 13 residues in the CDR3. Trimming took 5 bases from V and 7 from J; bases not matched to a gene: 6.

The V gene is TRBV10-2, the J gene TRBJ2-1; D gene ambiguous. Deletions cut 0 bases from V and 7 bases from J, with 10 bases between. Germline V lookup: CDR1 WSHSY, CDR2 SAAADI. The CDR3 has 14 amino acids. CDR3: CASSESASGNEQFF. The CDR3 DNA sequence: TGCGCCAGCAGTGAGTCGGCCTCCGGGAATGAGCAGTTCTTC.

The chain couples TRBV19 to TRBJ2-6; 7 nucleotides align to TRBD1. CDR1 and CDR2 (germline): LNHDA, SQIVND (reference sequence). The CDR3 extends over 17 amino acids. V lost 5 bases, J lost 2 bases, and 9 bases stayed unmatched. The CDR3 DNA is TGTGCCAGTAGTGAAGACAGGGTAGGCGCTGGGGCCAACGTCCTGACTTTC. This sequence encodes CASSEDRVGAGANVLTF.

The chain uses TRBV19 and TRBJ1-4, with D perhaps TRBD1 (5 bases). This CDR3 is 17 amino acids long. V shed 4 bases and J shed 3 bases, with 18 bases lying between them. Germline V gene lookup returns CDR1 LNHDA and CDR2 SQIVND (reference sequence). In DNA, the CDR3 is TGTGCCAGTAGTACCCTACTGGGGGGGACTTCTAATGAAAAACTGTTTTTT. This codes for CASSTLLGGTSNEKLFF.

CDR3 loop: CATPGAGVSGYTF. CDR3 DNA sequence: TGTGCCACCCCAGGGGCCGGCGTTTCGGGCTACACCTTC. The V gene is TRBV10-3, the J gene TRBJ1-2; D is perhaps TRBD1 (6 bases). The germline gives CDR1 ENHRY, CDR2 SYGVKD. This CDR3 contains 13 residues. The ends were cut back, 10 bases at V and 8 bases at J, with 20 bases in the middle.

The chain combines TRBV5-6 with TRBJ1-1; D is unresolved. This CDR3 has 13 residues. Trimming cost V 5 bases and J 3 bases, with 11 bases left between them. Germline V gene sequence: CDR1 SGHDT, CDR2 YYEEEE. CDR3 region: CASRRVLYTEAFF. The CDR3 bases are TGTGCCAGCAGAAGAGTTTTGTACACTGAAGCTTTCTTT.

This rearrangement joins TRBV7-9 to TRBJ2-7, with 7 bases that match TRBD1. The CDR3 loop spans 14 amino acids. Per the germline V gene, CDR1 is SEHNR and CDR2 is FQNEAQ (reference sequence). V shed 1 base and J 3 bases; nucleotides not matched to a gene: 3. The CDR3 DNA sequence: TGTGCCAGCAGCTTAGGAAGGGACAGCTACGAGCAGTACTTC. Protein: CASSLGRDSYEQYF.

This clone showed up just a few times. The chain combines TRBV25-1 with TRBJ1-3, with TRBD1 matching 12 bases. This CDR3 is built from 16 residues. Losses at the gene ends were 6 bases for V and 4 bases for J; bases not matched to a gene: 7. CDR1 is MGHDK, CDR2 SYGVNS, per germline. CDR3 sequence reads: CASRGDRGLPGNTIYF. In DNA form, the CDR3 reads TGTGCCAGCAGGGGGGACAGGGGGCTCCCCGGAAACACCATATATTTT.

This clone was picked up a small number of times. As DNA, the CDR3 is TGCGCCAGCAGCCAAGATCAGGCTGTCTATGGCTACACCTTC. This codes for CASSQDQAVYGYTF. This chain joins TRBV4-1 and TRBJ1-2; no firm D call. The CDR3 contains 14 residues. The V end lost 0 bases, the J end lost 4 bases, and 9 bases lay between the germline ends. Germline V CDR1 and CDR2: MGHRA, YSYEKL.

The rearrangement joins TRBV5-4 to TRBJ1-4; D might be TRBD1 (6 bases). CDR1 and CDR2 (germline): SGHNT, YYREEE (reference sequence). The CDR3 runs to 17 residues. The V gene lost 1 base and the J gene lost 0 bases, with 13 bases spanning the gap. The CDR3 DNA sequence: TGTGCCAGCAGCTTGACAGGGTTCCGCGCAACTAATGAAAAACTGTTTTTT. The encoded protein is CASSLTGFRATNEKLFF.

CDR3: CASSWGEQNYGYTF. In nucleotides, the CDR3 is TGTGCCAGCAGTTGGGGGGAACAGAACTATGGCTACACCTTC. The genes are TRBV28 and TRBJ1-2; D perhaps matches TRBD1 (5 bases). Germline-derived CDR1 and CDR2 are MDHEN and SYDVKM. V dropped 4 bases and J dropped 2 bases, with 11 bases sitting between them. The CDR3 runs 14 residues.

This clone was detected only once. The chain carries TRBV2 and TRBJ2-5, with a tentative D call TRBD2 (5 bases). Trimming took off 4 bases at V and 5 bases at J, with 8 bases between the two ends. The CDR3 contains 12 residues. The germline V gene encodes CDR1 SNHLY and CDR2 FYNNEI. The CDR3 region is CASSVRVETQYF. The CDR3 bases are TGTGCCAGCAGTGTGAGGGTTGAGACCCAGTACTTC.

This sequence joins TRBV25-1 and TRBJ2-1; 7 bases agree with TRBD2. Germline V gene sequence: CDR1 MGHDK, CDR2 SYGVNS. CDR3 length equals 14 residues. After removal of 1 base from V and 9 bases from J, the junction contained 6 bases not matched to a gene. This CDR3 reads CASSELRTRGEQFF. CDR3 sequence (DNA): TGTGCCAGCAGTGAATTAAGGACTAGAGGTGAGCAGTTCTTC. The entire variable domain, with the rest obtained from reference TRBV25-1 and TRBJ2-1, is as follows: EADIYQTPRYLVIGTGKKITLECSQTMGHDKMYWYQQDPGMELHLIHYSYGVNSTEKGDLSSESTVSRIRTEHFPLTLESARPSHTSQYLCASSELRTRGEQFFGPGTRLTVL.

This clone was counted a single time. The rearrangement uses TRBV10-2 and TRBJ1-1; D remains unclear. V shed 10 bases and J shed 0 bases, with 12 bases lying between them. CDR3 length: 13 amino acids. Looked up from germline, CDR1 is WSHSY and CDR2 is SAAADI. The CDR3 nucleotides are TGCGCCACCAATCAACTGGTGAACACTGAAGCTTTCTTT. Encoded protein: CATNQLVNTEAFF.

The chain has TRBV27 and TRBJ1-2; no definite D call. The V gene's germline CDR1 is MNHEY and CDR2 SMNVEV (reference sequence). V was shortened by 4 bases and J by 0 bases, with 12 bases between the two germline ends. The CDR3 runs to 15 residues. The CDR3: CASSSYTETNYGYTF. The CDR3 region has the DNA TGTGCCAGCAGTTCCTACACGGAGACTAACTATGGCTACACCTTC.

CDR3 sequence reads: CASSYGTSGSDTQYF. CDR3 in DNA: TGTGCCAGCAGCTATGGGACTAGCGGGTCAGATACGCAGTATTTT. The genes are TRBV11-2 and TRBJ2-3; TRBD2 aligns across 12 bases. This CDR3 region has 15 residues. After removal of 4 bases from V and 4 bases from J, the junction contained 3 bases not matched to a gene. Per the germline V gene, CDR1 is SGHAT and CDR2 is FQNNGV.